These 20 T cell receptor beta chains were sequenced from one sample in a study of blood T cell repertoires in COVID-19. Clones were sequenced by immunoSEQ multiplex PCR, and TCRdb holds only the in-frame ones, with some missing. The top ten clones hold approximately 5% of a sample with over 150,000 clones, around 90% of them seen once. Material: peripheral blood. The receptors shown here come from a man younger than 35 with COVID-19, enrolled during active disease.

J is TRBJ2-7 and V is TRBV19; 9 nucleotides align to TRBD1. Germline V CDR1 and CDR2: LNHDA, SQIVND (reference sequence). The CDR3 loop spans 15 amino acids. Trimming at V came to 4 bases and at J to 6 bases, leaving 10 bases not matched to a gene. As DNA, the CDR3 is TGTGCCAGTAGTACCCCGGACAGGGGTCTCCTCGAGCAGTACTTC. Protein sequence: CASSTPDRGLLEQYF. The whole variable domain, filled in from reference TRBV19 and TRBJ2-7, reads DGGITQSPKYLFRKEGQNVTLSCEQNLNHDAMYWYRQDPGQGLRLIYYSQIVNDFQKGDIAEGYSVSREKKESFPLTVTSAQKNPTAFYLCASSTPDRGLLEQYFGPGTRLTVT.

V and J are TRBV27 and TRBJ2-2; perhaps TRBD2 as D (7 bases). CDR3 size: 16 residues. V lost 2 bases, J lost 3 bases, and 13 bases lay in between. Germline CDR1 reads MNHEY; CDR2 reads SMNVEV (reference sequence). This CDR3 is CASSLVGGGDTGELFF. In nucleotides, the CDR3 is TGTGCCAGCAGTTTAGTAGGGGGAGGGGACACCGGGGAGCTGTTTTTT.

This sequence joins TRBV19 and TRBJ2-5; 8 bases fit TRBD1. The CDR3 consists of 13 residues. With 6 bases clipped from V and 5 bases from J, the junction kept 5 bases outside the gene matches. Germline V gives CDR1 LNHDA, CDR2 SQIVND (reference sequence). CDR3 nucleotide sequence: TGTGCCAGTAGAGACAGGGGTAAGGAGACCCAGTACTTC. Its translation is CASRDRGKETQYF.

The rearrangement joins TRBV7-9 to TRBJ2-7; 7 bases line up with TRBD1. V lost 0 bases to trimming and J lost 5 bases; unmatched junction nucleotides: 16. This CDR3 is 18 amino acids long. CDR1 is SEHNR and CDR2 is FQNEAQ in the germline V gene (reference sequence). The CDR3 nucleotides are TGTGCCAGCAGCTTAGCGCGGGTGACCGGGACAGCGGCCGACGAGCAGTACTTC. It yields the protein CASSLARVTGTAADEQYF. Looking up the rest from reference TRBV7-9 and TRBJ2-7 gives the full variable domain: DTGVSQNPRHKITKRGQNVTFRCDPISEHNRLYWYRQTLGQGPEFLTYFQNEAQLEKSRLLSDRFSAERPKGSFSTLEIQRTEQGDSAMYLCASSLARVTGTAADEQYFGPGTRLTVT.

The genes are TRBV3-1 (or the pseudogene TRBV3-2) and TRBJ2-1; the D gene is possibly TRBD1 (6 bases). CDR1 is LGHDT, CDR2 YNNKEL, per germline (reference sequence). The CDR3 has 13 amino acids. V was pared by 3 bases and J by 10 bases, with 13 bases between. CDR3 amino acids: CASSQARGREQFF. The CDR3 DNA is TGTGCCAGCAGCCAGGCGAGGGGGAGAGAGCAGTTCTTC.

The genes are TRBV29-1 and TRBJ2-7; 10 nucleotides line up with TRBD1. Germline lookup yields CDR1 SQVTM and CDR2 ANQGSEA. This CDR3 is built from 12 residues. V gave up 6 bases and J gave up 3 bases; unmatched junction bases: 2. In DNA form, the CDR3 reads TGCAGCGTCTGGACAGGGGGCTACGAGCAGTACTTC. Amino acids: CSVWTGGYEQYF.

The chain employs TRBV10-3 and TRBJ1-6; maybe TRBD1 (5 bases). Per germline, CDR1 ENHRY and CDR2 SYGVKD. This CDR3 has 15 amino acids. V lost 2 bases to trimming and J lost 7 bases, with 12 bases between them. CDR3 in DNA: TGTGCCATCAGTGAGGGGGGGGTTGAGAATTCACCCCTCCACTTT. It specifies CAISEGGVENSPLHF.

The chain has TRBV11-2 and TRBJ1-1; D is ambiguous. V was trimmed by 5 bases and J by 8 bases, leaving 9 bases between them. From germline, CDR1 is SGHAT and CDR2 FQNNGV. The CDR3 consists of 11 residues. CDR3 loop: CASSQHVEAFF. As DNA, the CDR3 is TGTGCCAGCAGCCAACACGTCGAAGCTTTCTTT.

The rearrangement joins TRBV28 to TRBJ1-5; D remains ambiguous. Between the trimmed V and J ends, which lost 5 bases and 2 bases, there was a span of 10 bases. This CDR3 is built from 14 residues. Germline V gives CDR1 MDHEN, CDR2 SYDVKM. The CDR3 sequence is CASSPRNGNQPQHF. The CDR3 DNA reads TGTGCCAGCAGTCCTAGAAACGGCAATCAGCCCCAGCATTTT.

The V gene is TRBV19, the J gene TRBJ2-2, with 12 bases that match TRBD2. The trim removed 4 bases at V and 6 bases at J, leaving 9 bases unmatched. Germline CDR1 is LNHDA and CDR2 is SQIVND (reference sequence). CDR3 length: 17 amino acids. The CDR3 DNA follows: TGTGCCAGTAGTACCCCCCGGCTAGCGGGAGGGGCCGGGGAGCTGTTTTTT. Its translation is CASSTPRLAGGAGELFF.

V usage is TRBV19 and J usage is TRBJ1-1; 9 nucleotides match TRBD1. The CDR3 is made up of 18 amino acids. The trim removed 5 bases at V and 0 bases at J, leaving 13 bases unmatched. Looked up from germline, CDR1 is LNHDA and CDR2 is SQIVND (reference sequence). CDR3 amino acids: CASSPRSGTGSMNTEAFF. The CDR3 DNA follows: TGTGCCAGTAGTCCACGATCCGGGACAGGGAGTATGAACACTGAAGCTTTCTTT. The full variable domain, completed using reference TRBV19 and TRBJ1-1, is DGGITQSPKYLFRKEGQNVTLSCEQNLNHDAMYWYRQDPGQGLRLIYYSQIVNDFQKGDIAEGYSVSREKKESFPLTVTSAQKNPTAFYLCASSPRSGTGSMNTEAFFGQGTRLTVV.

The chain couples TRBV15 to TRBJ1-4, with 7 bases lining up with TRBD1. CDR1 and CDR2 (germline): LNHNV, YYDKDF (reference sequence). J lost 3 bases, V lost 9 bases, and 4 bases had no gene match. The CDR3 contains 13 residues. CDR3 sequence reads: CATTGASNEKLFF. The CDR3 DNA sequence: TGTGCCACTACAGGGGCCTCTAATGAAAAACTGTTTTTT.

V gene TRBV6-5 combines with J gene TRBJ2-2; unclear D gene. CDR3 length: 11 amino acids. Trimming pared 6 bases from V and 7 bases from J, leaving 6 bases between. Looked up from germline, CDR1 is MNHEY and CDR2 is SVGAGI. The chain's CDR3 is CASRVDGELFF. In DNA, the CDR3 is TGTGCCAGCAGGGTAGACGGGGAGCTGTTTTTT.

The gene calls are TRBV12-5 and TRBJ2-1; TRBD2 is a possible D gene (7 bases). The V and J ends lost 3 bases and 6 bases respectively, with 12 bases between them. This CDR3 spans 14 amino acids. The germline V gene encodes CDR1 LGHNT and CDR2 FRNRAP. CDR3 in DNA: TGTGCTAGTGGTTTTGGGGGGGCTCGCAATGAGCAGTTCTTC. This sequence encodes CASGFGGARNEQFF.

The rearrangement uses TRBV9 and TRBJ2-1; 13 bases match TRBD2. Losses at the gene ends were 4 bases for V and 7 bases for J; bases not matched to a gene: 8. This CDR3 is 16 amino acids long. Looked up from germline, CDR1 is SGDLS and CDR2 is YYNGEE. The CDR3 region is CASSPWTSGSRNEQFF. In DNA form, the CDR3 reads TGTGCCAGCAGCCCGTGGACTAGCGGGAGCAGGAATGAGCAGTTCTTC.

The chain is built from TRBV30 and TRBJ2-2; 8 positions agree with TRBD1. The V and J ends lost 4 bases and 7 bases, in that order; junction bases with no gene match: 5. There are 13 residues in the CDR3. CDR1 is GTSNPN, CDR2 SVGIG, per germline (reference sequence). The CDR3 sequence is CAWTGGAGGELFF. CDR3 nucleotides: TGTGCCTGGACAGGGGGCGCGGGCGGGGAGCTGTTTTTT.

This rearrangement joins TRBV5-6 to TRBJ1-2; a weak D match, TRBD1 (6 bases). V was cut by 2 bases and J by 4 bases, with 18 bases left in between. Germline V gene lookup returns CDR1 SGHDT and CDR2 YYEEEE. The CDR3 loop spans 16 amino acids. The CDR3 sequence is CASSFNAAGAPYGYTF. As DNA, the CDR3 is TGTGCCAGCAGCTTTAATGCGGCAGGGGCTCCCTATGGCTACACCTTC.

The chain combines TRBV11-3 with TRBJ2-7, with 11 bases identical to TRBD2. Trimming took 3 bases from V and 5 from J; bases not matched to a gene: 9. Germline V gene sequence: CDR1 SGHNT, CDR2 YENEEA. CDR3 length: 16 amino acids. The CDR3 spells CASSFGSGRAINEQYF. CDR3 DNA sequence: TGTGCCAGCAGCTTCGGTAGCGGGAGGGCCATCAACGAGCAGTACTTC.

The rearrangement links TRBV15 to TRBJ2-7; 8 bases align to TRBD1. The CDR3 is 14 residues long. Germline CDR1 reads LNHNV; CDR2 reads YYDKDF (reference sequence). The V gene end was trimmed by 9 bases and the J gene end by 3 bases; junction bases not matched to a gene: 10. CDR3 sequence (DNA): TGTGCCACTACAGGCCGGGACAGGAACTACGAGCAGTACTTC. Translating it yields CATTGRDRNYEQYF.

This chain links TRBV27 with TRBJ2-7; the D is unclear. The V end was cut by 2 bases, the J end by 5 bases, with 13 bases between. The CDR3 totals 14 residues. CDR1 is MNHEY and CDR2 is SMNVEV in the germline V gene (reference sequence). CDR3 protein: CASSLTLPGHEQYF. CDR3 nucleotide sequence: TGTGCCAGCAGTTTAACCCTCCCAGGCCACGAGCAGTACTTC.